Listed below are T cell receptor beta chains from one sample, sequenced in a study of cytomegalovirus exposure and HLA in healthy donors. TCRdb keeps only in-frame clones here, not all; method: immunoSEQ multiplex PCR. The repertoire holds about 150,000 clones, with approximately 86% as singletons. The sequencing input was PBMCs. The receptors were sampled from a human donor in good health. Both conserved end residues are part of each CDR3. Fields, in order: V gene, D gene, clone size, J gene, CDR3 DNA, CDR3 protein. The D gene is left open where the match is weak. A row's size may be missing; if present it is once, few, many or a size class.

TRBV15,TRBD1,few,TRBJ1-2,TGTGCCACCAGCAGGGACAGGGCCGATGGCTACACCTTC,CATSRDRADGYTF
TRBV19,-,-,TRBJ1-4,TGTGCCAGTAGTATGTGGCAGACTAATGAAAAACTGTTTTTT,CASSMWQTNEKLFF
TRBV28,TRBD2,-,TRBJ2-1,TGTGCCAGCAGTTTAAGTCTGCTAGCGGGAGCACAACCCAACAATGAGCAGTTCTTC,CASSLSLLAGAQPNNEQFF
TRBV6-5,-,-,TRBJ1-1,TGTGCCAGCAGTCCCATTGTACGAAGCGGGACTGAAGCTTTCTTT,CASSPIVRSGTEAFF
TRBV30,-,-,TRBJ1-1,TGTGCCTGGAGCAACCCGGGGGGCGTAAGCACTGAAGCTTTCTTT,CAWSNPGGVSTEAFF
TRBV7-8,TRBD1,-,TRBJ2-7,TGTGCCAGCAGCGAAACCGGGACAGGGGGCTACGAGCAGTACTTC,CASSETGTGGYEQYF
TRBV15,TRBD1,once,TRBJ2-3,TGTGCCACCAGCAGGGAAGGGGACAGAAGCACAGATACGCAGTATTTT,CATSREGDRSTDTQYF
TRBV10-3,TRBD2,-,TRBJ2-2,TGTGCCATCAGTGAACTAGCGGGGACCGGGGAGCTGTTTTTT,CAISELAGTGELFF
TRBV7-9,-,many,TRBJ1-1,TGTGCCAGCAGCTTAACTAAGGGAGGTAAGAACACTGAAGCTTTCTTT,CASSLTKGGKNTEAFF
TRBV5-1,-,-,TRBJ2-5,TGCGCCAGCAGCTTTTTCGCAGAAAAGCAAGAGACCCAGTACTTC,CASSFFAEKQETQYF
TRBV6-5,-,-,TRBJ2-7,TGTGCCAGCAGTTACACCGGACAGAGTTCCTACGAGCAGTACTTC,CASSYTGQSSYEQYF
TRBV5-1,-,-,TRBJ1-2,TGCGCCAGCAGCAAAGGTGAGGGTTTGTTCTATGGCTACACCTTC,CASSKGEGLFYGYTF
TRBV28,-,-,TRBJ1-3,TGTGCCAGCAGTCGCAGGGGAGGGAACACCATATATTTT,CASSRRGGNTIYF
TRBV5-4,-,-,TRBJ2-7,TGTGCCAGCAGCTTGGCCGGCCTAGCGAAACGCGAGCAGTACTTC,CASSLAGLAKREQYF
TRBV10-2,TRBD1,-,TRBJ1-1,TGCGCCAGCAGCCCCAGGTACGGGGACAGTGGCACTGAAGCTTTCTTT,CASSPRYGDSGTEAFF
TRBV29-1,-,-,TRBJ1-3,TGCAGCGTCCGCCCCGGTAGCTCTGGAAACACCATATATTTT,CSVRPGSSGNTIYF
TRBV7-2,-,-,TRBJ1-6,TGTGCCAGCAGGTTCCGGGACGGCGAGGGGGCCTATAATTCACCCCTCCACTTT,CASRFRDGEGAYNSPLHF
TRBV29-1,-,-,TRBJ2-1,TGCAGCGTTGGCGGGACGGGCTCCTACAATGAGCAGTTCTTC,CSVGGTGSYNEQFF
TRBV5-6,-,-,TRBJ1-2,TGTGCCAGCAGCCTCGGGGGACCGACTCCTCCTAACTATGGCTACACCTTC,CASSLGGPTPPNYGYTF
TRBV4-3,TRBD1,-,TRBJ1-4,TGCGCCAGCAGCCAAGAACAGGGGGGTTCCGGAAAACTGTTTTTT,CASSQEQGGSGKLFF
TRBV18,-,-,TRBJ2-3,TGTGCCAGCTCACCGTGGGCAGGGGGCACAGATACGCAGTATTTT,CASSPWAGGTDTQYF
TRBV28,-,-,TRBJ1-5,TGTGCCAGCACCCGTGGGGCACGCCAGCCCCAGCATTTT,CASTRGARQPQHF
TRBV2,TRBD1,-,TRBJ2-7,TGTGCCAGCAGGGAACCTGGGGACAGAGAATACGAGCAGTACTTC,CASREPGDREYEQYF
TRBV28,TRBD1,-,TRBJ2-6,TGTGCCAGCAGTTTAAACAGGGGGCTACTTGGGGCCAACGTCCTGACTTTC,CASSLNRGLLGANVLTF
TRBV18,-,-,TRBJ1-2,TGTGCCAGCTCACCACGTTTCGCAGGGGATAACTATGGCTACACCTTC,CASSPRFAGDNYGYTF
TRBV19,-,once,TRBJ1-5,TGTGCCAGTAGTATACTGACAGACAATCAGCCCCAGCATTTT,CASSILTDNQPQHF
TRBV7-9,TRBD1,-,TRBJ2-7,TGTGCCAGCAGCTTTGGGACAGGGACCTACGAGCAGTACTTC,CASSFGTGTYEQYF
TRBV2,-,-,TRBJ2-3,TGTGCCAGCAGGCCTTCTAGCGCTTCGGGGGTAAATACGCAGTATTTT,CASRPSSASGVNTQYF
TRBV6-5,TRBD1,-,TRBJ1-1,TGTGCCAGCAGTCGGGTACAGGGGGGGAACACTGAAGCTTTCTTT,CASSRVQGGNTEAFF
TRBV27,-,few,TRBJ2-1,TGTGCCAGCAGTTCTTTGCCAGGGGTCTACAATGAGCAGTTCTTC,CASSSLPGVYNEQFF
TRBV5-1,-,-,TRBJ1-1,TGCGCCAGCAGCTTGGGAGACACTGAAGCTTTCTTT,CASSLGDTEAFF
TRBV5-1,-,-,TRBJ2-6,TGCGCCAGCAGACTTCTAGCGACCGGGGCCAACGTCCTGACTTTC,CASRLLATGANVLTF
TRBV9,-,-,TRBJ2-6,TGTGCCAGCAGCGTACCGGGGGCTGGGGCCAACGTCCTGACTTTC,CASSVPGAGANVLTF
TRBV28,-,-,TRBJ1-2,TGTGCCAGCACCCCCAGGGTATGGTACGGCTACACCTTC,CASTPRVWYGYTF
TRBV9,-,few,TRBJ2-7,TGTGCCAGCAGCCCCTACTCCTTGAGCTCCTACGAGCAGTACTTC,CASSPYSLSSYEQYF
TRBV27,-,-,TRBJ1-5,TGTGCCAGCAGGACAGTCAAAGGTAGCAATCAGCCCCAGCATTTT,CASRTVKGSNQPQHF
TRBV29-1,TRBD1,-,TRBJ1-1,TGCAGCGTTGGACAGGGAAACACTGAAGCTTTCTTT,CSVGQGNTEAFF
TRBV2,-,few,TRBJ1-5,TGTGCCAGCAGTGAAGGGCAGAATTCTAATCAGCCCCAGCATTTT,CASSEGQNSNQPQHF
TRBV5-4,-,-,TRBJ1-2,TGTGCCAGCAGCGTTAGGGGCGATGGCTACACCTTC,CASSVRGDGYTF